The 29 T cell receptor beta chains given below trace back to one sample, sequenced in a study of shared clonotypes between healthy human individuals. Assay used: immunoSEQ multiplex PCR; TCRdb lists only in-frame clones, some missing. The profile covers around 500,000 clones, with roughly 85% appearing a single time and around 12% taken by the ten largest. Sequenced input: PBMCs. Receptors originate from a woman aged 40 to 55 in good health. Some clones in this sample may be carry-over from other donors' samples.

V usage is TRBV28 and J usage is TRBJ2-7, with 11 bases matching TRBD2. CDR1 is MDHEN, CDR2 SYDVKM, per germline. J lost 4 bases, V lost 6 bases, and 5 bases had no gene match. The CDR3 is 14 amino acids. As DNA, the CDR3 is TGTGCCAGCAGGCCGACTAGCGGGATATACGAGCAGTACTTC. Translation gives CASRPTSGIYEQYF.

The rearrangement joins TRBV2 to TRBJ2-1, with D possibly TRBD2 on 5 matching bases. The V gene lost 7 bases and the J gene lost 1 base, with 8 bases spanning the gap. Germline-derived CDR1 and CDR2 are SNHLY and FYNNEI. The length of the CDR3 is 13 residues. As DNA, the CDR3 is TGTGCCAGCATAGGAGGTTCCTACAATGAGCAGTTCTTC. It specifies CASIGGSYNEQFF.

Regarding this clone: In the same sample, other DNA sequences code for this CDR3. The chain employs TRBV18 and TRBJ2-5; no clear D. CDR3 size: 11 residues. Germline loops: CDR1 KGHSH, CDR2 LQKENI. V lost 3 bases and J lost 5, with 4 bases in between. The CDR3, as DNA: TGTGCCAGCTCACCGCAGGAGACCCAGTACTTC. Translation gives CASSPQETQYF.

This clone occurred once. The chain couples TRBV2 to TRBJ2-7; the D call may be TRBD1 or TRBD2 (6 bases each). V lost 6 bases, J lost 9 bases, and 24 bases lay in between. Germline CDR1 and CDR2: SNHLY and FYNNEI. This CDR3 region has 15 residues. CDR3 loop: CASSPGGVSDLGQYF. The CDR3 region has the DNA TGTGCCAGCAGCCCCGGGGGCGTTAGCGACCTTGGGCAGTACTTC.

This chain uses TRBV5-1 with TRBJ2-7; 7 bases are shared with TRBD1. The germline gives CDR1 SGHRS, CDR2 YFSETQ. The CDR3 consists of 16 residues. The J segment lost 3 bases and the V segment lost 4 bases, leaving 13 bases of the junction unmatched. CDR3 in amino acids: CASSLTGASLYYEQYF. The CDR3 nucleotides are TGCGCCAGCAGCCTAACAGGGGCTTCCTTATACTACGAGCAGTACTTC.

The CDR3 DNA sequence: TGTGCCAGCAGTTTTTACAGGTCTGATGGTGAGCAGTTCTTC. Protein product: CASSFYRSDGEQFF. The chain couples TRBV27 to TRBJ2-1, with a possible D match to TRBD1 (5 bases). The CDR3 consists of 14 residues. V lost 3 bases to trimming and J lost 9 bases, with 15 bases between them. Germline CDR1 is MNHEY and CDR2 is SMNVEV (reference sequence).

The chain employs TRBV19 and TRBJ2-5, with 8 bases aligning to TRBD2. The tail of the sequence fits TRBJ2-7 better, so the J call may be wrong. CDR3 length equals 15 residues. Germline V CDR1 and CDR2: LNHDA, SQIVND (reference sequence). The CDR3 DNA follows: TGTGCCAGTAGCCCCAGCGGGAGCAGGCCCTACGAGCAGTACTTC. This encodes CASSPSGSRPYEQYF.

This chain connects TRBV2 to TRBJ1-2, with D possibly TRBD1 on 6 matching bases. The V end lost 5 bases, the J end lost 5 bases, and 12 bases lay between the germline ends. The CDR3 is 13 amino acids. The V gene's germline CDR1 is SNHLY and CDR2 FYNNEI. Here the CDR3 DNA reads TGTGCCAGCAGTTCAGGGGAGGGGTATGGCTACACCTTC. Translation gives CASSSGEGYGYTF.

This rearrangement joins TRBV28 to TRBJ1-1; possibly TRBD1 for D (6 bases). Per the germline V gene, CDR1 is MDHEN and CDR2 is SYDVKM. This CDR3 has 16 amino acids. The CDR3: CATLGQSYRLNTEAFF. The CDR3 region has the DNA TGTGCTACACTTGGACAGTCATATCGGCTGAACACTGAAGCTTTCTTT.

The CDR3 here is CASSFTGVVDGYTF. The CDR3, as DNA: TGTGCCAGCAGTTTTACAGGGGTGGTAGATGGCTACACCTTC. The chain couples TRBV28 to TRBJ1-2; the match to TRBD1 covers 7 bases. The CDR3 covers 14 residues. V trimming: 3 bases; J trimming: 6 bases; junction bases outside the gene matches: 7. Germline CDR1 MDHEN, CDR2 SYDVKM.

The CDR3 DNA sequence: TGTGCCAGCAGCTCAGACACAGATACGCAGTATTTT. Encoded protein: CASSSDTDTQYF. The chain carries TRBV2 and TRBJ2-3; D unclear. The germline gives CDR1 SNHLY, CDR2 FYNNEI. V lost 6 bases to trimming and J lost 2 bases, with 6 bases between them. The CDR3 runs to 12 residues.

The chain links TRBV29-1 to TRBJ2-3, with 12 bases aligning to TRBD2. There are 17 residues in the CDR3. Germline-derived CDR1 and CDR2 are SQVTM and ANQGSEA. V shed 6 bases, J shed 2 bases, and the junction held 12 bases outside the gene matches. This chain's CDR3 is CSVQGRLAGVHTDTQYF. DNA for the CDR3: TGCAGCGTCCAGGGGCGACTAGCGGGAGTGCACACAGATACGCAGTATTTT.

J is TRBJ2-7 and V is TRBV11-2; D is perhaps TRBD2 (5 bases). V was pared by 5 bases and J by 3 bases, with 14 bases between. The CDR3 contains 14 residues. In germline, CDR1 is SGHAT, CDR2 FQNNGV. This CDR3 is CASSPPEGNYEQYF. The CDR3 DNA is TGTGCCAGCAGCCCCCCCGAGGGAAACTACGAGCAGTACTTC.

The chain combines TRBV30 with TRBJ1-5; the D gene is possibly TRBD1 (6 bases). The CDR3 covers 18 residues. Deletions cut 3 bases from V and 2 bases from J, with 23 bases between. The germline CDR1 and CDR2 sequences are GTSNPN and SVGIG (reference sequence). The CDR3 nucleotides are TGTGCCTGGAGCCCCGGGACGGGGGGGGCCGGGGGCAATCAGCCCCAGCATTTT. This encodes CAWSPGTGGAGGNQPQHF.

The chain has TRBV4-2 and TRBJ2-5; D uncertain. CDR1 is LGHNA and CDR2 is YNFKEQ in the germline V gene. Trimming left V 0 bases short and J 5 bases short, with 10 bases between. This CDR3 is built from 14 residues. The CDR3 coding sequence is TGTGCCAGCAGCCAAGATGGAAGAGCTGAGACCCAGTACTTC. This encodes CASSQDGRAETQYF.

This clone has just a few counts. J is TRBJ2-7 and V is TRBV5-1; D is unresolved. Germline assignment: CDR1 SGHRS and CDR2 YFSETQ. The ends were cut back, 4 bases at V and 5 bases at J, with 22 bases in the middle. The CDR3 is made up of 16 amino acids. CDR3 residues: CASSPSGAADPHEQYF. CDR3 coding DNA: TGCGCCAGCAGCCCCTCAGGTGCGGCGGACCCCCACGAGCAGTACTTC.

The chain links TRBV28 to TRBJ1-2; D perhaps matches TRBD1 (5 bases). This CDR3 spans 13 amino acids. Germline CDR1 MDHEN, CDR2 SYDVKM. V lost 6 bases and J lost 4, with 12 bases in between. CDR3: CASRLPGGYGYTF. CDR3 nucleotides: TGTGCCAGCAGGCTGCCGGGGGGCTATGGCTACACCTTC.

For the CDR3, the DNA is TGCGCCAGCAGCCAAGATTCAATGGGGGGCACTGAAGCTTTCTTT. Protein sequence: CASSQDSMGGTEAFF. The chain has TRBV4-3 and TRBJ1-1; D might be TRBD1 (5 bases). The germline gives CDR1 LGHNA, CDR2 YSLEER. CDR3 length: 15 amino acids. The V and J ends lost 0 bases and 4 bases respectively, with 12 bases between them.

In its sample, this clone was seen a few times. Being one base from a much bigger clone, this may be a read error. The sample holds other DNA sequences that translate to the same CDR3. The chain recombines TRBV5-1 with TRBJ1-2; TRBD1 might be the D (6 bases). CDR1 SGHRS and CDR2 YFSETQ come from the germline V gene. The CDR3 is 13 residues long. CDR3 DNA: TGCGCCAGCGGGGCAGGGGATAACTATGGATACACCTTC. Protein: CASGAGDNYGYTF. The full variable domain, its missing parts supplied by reference TRBV5-1 and TRBJ1-2, is KAGVTQTPRYLIKTRGQQVTLSCSPISGHRSVSWYQQTPGQGLQFLFEYFSETQRNKGNFPGRFSGRQFSNSRSEMNVSTLELGDSALYLCASGAGDNYGYTFGSGTRLTVV.

The rearrangement links TRBV7-3 to TRBJ2-7; D possibly corresponds to TRBD1 (6 bases). V was cut by 5 bases and J by 2 bases, with 19 bases left in between. This CDR3 has 16 amino acids. The germline V gene has CDR1 SGHTA and CDR2 FQGTGA. The CDR3 here is CASSLGAAGAPYEQYF. The CDR3 nucleotides read TGTGCCAGCAGCCTCGGGGCGGCAGGGGCCCCCTACGAGCAGTACTTC.

Of note for this clone: The sample holds other DNA sequences that translate to the same CDR3. The chain carries TRBV5-4 and TRBJ1-4, with D possibly TRBD1 on 5 matching bases. Per the germline V gene, CDR1 is SGHNT and CDR2 is YYREEE (reference sequence). V was pared by 0 bases and J by 5 bases, with 5 bases between. CDR3 length: 13 amino acids. This CDR3 is CASSLAGNEKLFF. CDR3 DNA: TGTGCCAGCAGCTTGGCAGGGAATGAAAAACTGTTTTTT.

Notes on this clone: An end of the junction differs from the germline gene, which may be a read error. This sequence joins TRBV2 and TRBJ2-7; 9 bases match TRBD1. This CDR3 has 16 residues. In germline, CDR1 is SNHLY, CDR2 FYNNEI. DNA of the CDR3: TGTGCCAGCAGCGATACCATGAGGACAGGGGTTAGAGGAGTCGACTTC. It codes for CASSDTMRTGVRGVDF.

This chain connects TRBV10-3 to TRBJ1-1; D gene unclear. This CDR3 is built from 13 residues. The V end lost 8 bases, the J end lost 0 bases, and 10 bases lay between the germline ends. Germline V gives CDR1 ENHRY, CDR2 SYGVKD. CDR3 sequence reads: CAIGKGMNTEAFF. DNA for the CDR3: TGTGCCATCGGGAAGGGTATGAACACTGAAGCTTTCTTT.

The chain recombines TRBV5-1 with TRBJ2-1; TRBD2 agrees at 8 bases. The CDR3 extends over 17 amino acids. V dropped 0 bases and J dropped 6; count of bases not matched to a gene: 11. Germline-derived CDR1 and CDR2 are SGHRS and YFSETQ. Here the CDR3 DNA reads TGCGCCAGCAGCTTGGCCCCAATGGCCGGGAGGGGCAATGAGCAGTTCTTC. It specifies CASSLAPMAGRGNEQFF.

The J gene is TRBJ2-1, the V gene TRBV19; unclear D gene. The germline gives CDR1 LNHDA, CDR2 SQIVND (reference sequence). The CDR3 loop spans 14 amino acids. Trimming removed 1 base from V and 8 bases from J, with 12 bases in between. The CDR3 sequence is CASSIGVKYDEQFF. DNA for the CDR3: TGTGCCAGTAGTATAGGGGTTAAATACGATGAGCAGTTCTTC.

This clone has a single count. The junction does not match germline at one end; this may be a read error. The chain carries TRBV4-1 and TRBJ1-3; 7 nucleotides line up with TRBD1. This CDR3 is 16 amino acids long. CDR1 MGHRA and CDR2 YSYEKL come from the germline V gene. The DNA of the CDR3 is TGCGCCAGCAGCCCTTGGGACAGCCGCTCTGGAAACACCACATATTTT. Protein: CASSPWDSRSGNTTYF.

The chain recombines TRBV10-3 with TRBJ2-3, with 9 bases fitting TRBD2. There are 14 residues in the CDR3. Germline CDR1 is ENHRY and CDR2 is SYGVKD. The trim removed 2 bases at V and 4 bases at J, leaving 1 base unmatched. In DNA form, the CDR3 reads TGTGCCATCAGTGAGGCGGGAGGGCCAGATACGCAGTATTTT. Its translation is CAISEAGGPDTQYF.

This clone was detected a few times. The CDR3, as DNA: TGCGCCAGCAGTAGAGCCTCTGAAGCTTTCTTT. Translating it yields CASSRASEAFF. The rearrangement joins TRBV10-2 to TRBJ1-1; the D is unclear. There are 11 residues in the CDR3. Germline V gives CDR1 WSHSY, CDR2 SAAADI. Trimming pared 5 bases from V and 6 bases from J, leaving 7 bases between.

This clone was seen just once. The rearrangement links TRBV5-6 to TRBJ1-5; TRBD1 aligns across 8 bases. V lost 4 bases, J lost 1 base, and 7 bases stayed unmatched. The CDR3 runs 16 residues. Germline V gene data show CDR1 as SGHDT and CDR2 as YYEEEE. DNA of the CDR3: TGTGCCAGCAGCCAGACCAGGGGGCACAGCAATCAGCCCCAGCATTTT. This codes for CASSQTRGHSNQPQHF.